This T cell receptor beta chain was sequenced in a study of blood T cell repertoires in COVID-19. About the study: The origin of the acute and convalescent COVID-19 samples was the United States, Italy and Spain. In each case, the material was cDNA or gDNA derived from T cells, B-cell-depleted T cells, or PBMCs.

Original analysis: From reference gene primer amplification, estimates of nucleated cell counts were derived. Profiled with immunoSEQ multiplex PCR; TCRdb holds only in-frame clones, not every one. Clonal size and the V and J genes are those of that table, whereas D and trimming came from the DNA. The sample carries roughly 150,000 clones, around 84% recorded once. This CDR3 contains 14 residues. V dropped 0 bases and J dropped 7 bases, with 10 bases sitting between them. Germline V gene sequence: CDR1 LNHDA, CDR2 SQIVND (reference sequence). The TCR was taken from a woman between 50 and 59 years old with COVID-19, enrolled during active disease. The sequenced sample was peripheral blood. The rearrangement links TRBV19 to TRBJ1-5; D unresolved. The CDR3 loop is CASSIDMGGQPQHF. CDR3 DNA: TGTGCCAGTAGTATAGATATGGGAGGCCAGCCCCAGCATTTT.